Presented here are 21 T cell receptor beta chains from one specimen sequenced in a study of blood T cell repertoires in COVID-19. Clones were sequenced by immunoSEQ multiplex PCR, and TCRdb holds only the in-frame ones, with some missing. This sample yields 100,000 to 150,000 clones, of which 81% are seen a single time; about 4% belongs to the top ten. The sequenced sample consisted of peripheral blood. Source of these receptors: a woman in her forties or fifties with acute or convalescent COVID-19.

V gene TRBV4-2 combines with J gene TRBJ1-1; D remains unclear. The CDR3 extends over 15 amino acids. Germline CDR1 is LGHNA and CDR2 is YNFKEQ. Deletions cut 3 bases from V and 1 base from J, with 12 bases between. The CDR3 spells CASSHPERENTEAFF. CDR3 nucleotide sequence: TGTGCCAGCAGCCATCCGGAGAGGGAGAACACTGAAGCTTTCTTT.

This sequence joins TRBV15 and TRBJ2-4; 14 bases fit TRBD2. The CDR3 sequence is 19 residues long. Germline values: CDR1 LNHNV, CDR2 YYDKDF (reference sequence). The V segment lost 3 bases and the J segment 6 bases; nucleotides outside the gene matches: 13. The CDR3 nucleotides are TGTGCCACCAGCAGGCCCGCCGGCATCGGGACTAGCGGGAGAAACATTCAGTACTTC. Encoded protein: CATSRPAGIGTSGRNIQYF.

CDR3 coding DNA: TGTGCTAGTGGTTTTTTGGGCTTCAGCTATAGCAATCAGCCCCAGCATTTT. Its protein product is CASGFLGFSYSNQPQHF. The V gene is TRBV12-5, the J gene TRBJ1-5; D unresolved. CDR1 and CDR2 from the germline V gene are LGHNT and FRNRAP. V gave up 3 bases and J gave up 0 bases, with 15 bases separating them. The CDR3 is made up of 17 amino acids.

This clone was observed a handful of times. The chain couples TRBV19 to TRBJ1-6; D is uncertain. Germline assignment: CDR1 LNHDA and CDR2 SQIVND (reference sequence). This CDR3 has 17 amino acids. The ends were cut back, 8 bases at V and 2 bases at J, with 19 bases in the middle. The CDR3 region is CASRQSKPVAYNSPLHF. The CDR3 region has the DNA TGTGCCAGTCGCCAATCCAAACCAGTGGCCTATAATTCACCCCTCCACTTT.

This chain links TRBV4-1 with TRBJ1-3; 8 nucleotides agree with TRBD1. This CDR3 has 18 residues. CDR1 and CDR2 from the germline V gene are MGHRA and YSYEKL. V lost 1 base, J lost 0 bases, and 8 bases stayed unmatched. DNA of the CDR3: TGCGCCAGCAGCCAAGGGACCGGGACAGGCACCTCTGGAAACACCATATATTTT. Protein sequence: CASSQGTGTGTSGNTIYF.

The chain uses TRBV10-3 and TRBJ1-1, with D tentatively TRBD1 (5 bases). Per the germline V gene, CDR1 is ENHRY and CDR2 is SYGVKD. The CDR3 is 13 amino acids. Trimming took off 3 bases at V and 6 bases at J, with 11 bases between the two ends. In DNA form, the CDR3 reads TGTGCCATCAGTGAACGGGGGGACTCTGAAGCTTTCTTT. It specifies CAISERGDSEAFF.

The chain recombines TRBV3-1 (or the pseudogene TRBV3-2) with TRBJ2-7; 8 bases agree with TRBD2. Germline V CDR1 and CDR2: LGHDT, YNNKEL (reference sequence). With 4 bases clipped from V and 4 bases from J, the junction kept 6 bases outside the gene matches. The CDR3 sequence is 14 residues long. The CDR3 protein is CASSRTSGTYEQYF. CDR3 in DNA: TGTGCCAGCAGCCGAACTAGCGGAACTTACGAGCAGTACTTC.

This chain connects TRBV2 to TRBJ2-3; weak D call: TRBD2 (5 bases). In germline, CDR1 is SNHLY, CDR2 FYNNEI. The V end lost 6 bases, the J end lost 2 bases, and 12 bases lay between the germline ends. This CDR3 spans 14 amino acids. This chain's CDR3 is CASRAADYTDTQYF. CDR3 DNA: TGTGCCAGCAGGGCCGCAGACTACACAGATACGCAGTATTTT.

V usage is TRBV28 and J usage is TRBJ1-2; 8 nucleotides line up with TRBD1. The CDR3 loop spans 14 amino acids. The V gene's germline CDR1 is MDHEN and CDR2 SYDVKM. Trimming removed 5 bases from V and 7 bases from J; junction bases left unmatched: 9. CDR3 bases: TGTGCCAGCAGTGAGACGGACAGGGATCGTGGCTACACCTTC. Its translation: CASSETDRDRGYTF.

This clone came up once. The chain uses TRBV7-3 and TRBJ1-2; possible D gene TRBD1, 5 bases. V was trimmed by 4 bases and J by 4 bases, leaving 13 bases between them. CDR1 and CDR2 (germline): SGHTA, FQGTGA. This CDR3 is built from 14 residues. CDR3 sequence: CASSSSQGTYGYTF. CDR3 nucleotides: TGTGCCAGCAGCTCGAGTCAGGGAACCTATGGCTACACCTTC.

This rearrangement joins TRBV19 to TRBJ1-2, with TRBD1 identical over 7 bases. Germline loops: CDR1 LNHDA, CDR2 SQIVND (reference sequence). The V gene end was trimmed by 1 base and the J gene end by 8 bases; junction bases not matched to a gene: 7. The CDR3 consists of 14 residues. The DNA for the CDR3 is TGTGCCAGTAGTATAGTAGAGGGGGCGGAAGGCTACACCTTC. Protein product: CASSIVEGAEGYTF.

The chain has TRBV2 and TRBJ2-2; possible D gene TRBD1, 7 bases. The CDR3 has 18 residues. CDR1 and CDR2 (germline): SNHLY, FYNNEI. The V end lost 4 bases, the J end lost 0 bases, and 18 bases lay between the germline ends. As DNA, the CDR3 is TGTGCCAGCAGTGTACCGCTACGGGGGACAGCGAACACCGGGGAGCTGTTTTTT. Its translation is CASSVPLRGTANTGELFF.

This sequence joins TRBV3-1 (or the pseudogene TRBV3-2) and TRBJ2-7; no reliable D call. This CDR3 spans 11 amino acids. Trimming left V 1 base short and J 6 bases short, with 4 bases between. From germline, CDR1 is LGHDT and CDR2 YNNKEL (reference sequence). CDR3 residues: CASSQGLEQYF. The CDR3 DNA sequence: TGTGCCAGCAGCCAAGGTCTCGAGCAGTACTTC.

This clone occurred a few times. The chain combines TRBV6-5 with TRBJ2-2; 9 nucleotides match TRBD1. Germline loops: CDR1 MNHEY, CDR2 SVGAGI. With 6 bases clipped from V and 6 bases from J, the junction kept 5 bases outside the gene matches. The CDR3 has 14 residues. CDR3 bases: TGTGCCAGCAGGGGACAGGGCGGCCCCGGGGAGCTGTTTTTT. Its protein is CASRGQGGPGELFF.

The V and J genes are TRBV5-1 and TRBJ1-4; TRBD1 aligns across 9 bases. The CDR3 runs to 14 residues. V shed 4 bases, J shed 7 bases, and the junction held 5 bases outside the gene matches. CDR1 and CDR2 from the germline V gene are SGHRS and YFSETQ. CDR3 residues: CASSVGQGTEKLFF. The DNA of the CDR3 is TGCGCCAGCAGCGTGGGACAGGGAACTGAAAAACTGTTTTTT.

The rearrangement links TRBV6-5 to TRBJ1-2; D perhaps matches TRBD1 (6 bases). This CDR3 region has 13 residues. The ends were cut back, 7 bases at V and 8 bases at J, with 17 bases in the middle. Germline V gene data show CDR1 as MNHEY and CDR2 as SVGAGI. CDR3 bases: TGTGCCAGCACCGAGAGGGGGATTGGGGGCTACACCTTC. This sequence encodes CASTERGIGGYTF.

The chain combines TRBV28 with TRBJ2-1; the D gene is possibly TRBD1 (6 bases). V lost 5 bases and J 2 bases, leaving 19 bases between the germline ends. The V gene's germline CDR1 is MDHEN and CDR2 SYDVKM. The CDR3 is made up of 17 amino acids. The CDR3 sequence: CASSMVRGPGTYNEQFF. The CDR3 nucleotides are TGTGCCAGCAGTATGGTCAGGGGACCAGGAACCTACAATGAGCAGTTCTTC.

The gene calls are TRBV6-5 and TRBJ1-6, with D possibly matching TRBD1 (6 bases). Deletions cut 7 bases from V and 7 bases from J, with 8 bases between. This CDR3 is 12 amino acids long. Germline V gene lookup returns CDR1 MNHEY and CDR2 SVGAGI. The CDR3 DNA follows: TGTGCCAGCAAACAGGGAAATTCACCCCTCCACTTT. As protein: CASKQGNSPLHF.

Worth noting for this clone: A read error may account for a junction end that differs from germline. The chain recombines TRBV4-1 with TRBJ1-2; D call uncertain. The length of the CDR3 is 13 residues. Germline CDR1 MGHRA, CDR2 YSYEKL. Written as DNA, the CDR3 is TGCGCCAGCAGCCAAGATGATGACTCCACCCGATTCTTC. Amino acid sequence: CASSQDDDSTRFF.

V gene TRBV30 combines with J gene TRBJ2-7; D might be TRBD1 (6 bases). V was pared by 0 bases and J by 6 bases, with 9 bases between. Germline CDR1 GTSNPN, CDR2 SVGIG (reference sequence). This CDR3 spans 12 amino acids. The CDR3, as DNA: TGTGCCTGGAGTGTAACAGGGCTCGAGCAGTACTTC. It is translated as CAWSVTGLEQYF.

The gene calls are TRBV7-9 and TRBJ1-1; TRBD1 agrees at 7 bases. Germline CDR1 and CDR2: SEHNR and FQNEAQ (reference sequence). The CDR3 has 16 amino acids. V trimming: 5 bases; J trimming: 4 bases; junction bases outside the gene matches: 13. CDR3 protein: CASSQTVTGVVTEAFF. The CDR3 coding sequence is TGTGCCAGCAGCCAGACGGTCACAGGGGTCGTCACTGAAGCTTTCTTT.